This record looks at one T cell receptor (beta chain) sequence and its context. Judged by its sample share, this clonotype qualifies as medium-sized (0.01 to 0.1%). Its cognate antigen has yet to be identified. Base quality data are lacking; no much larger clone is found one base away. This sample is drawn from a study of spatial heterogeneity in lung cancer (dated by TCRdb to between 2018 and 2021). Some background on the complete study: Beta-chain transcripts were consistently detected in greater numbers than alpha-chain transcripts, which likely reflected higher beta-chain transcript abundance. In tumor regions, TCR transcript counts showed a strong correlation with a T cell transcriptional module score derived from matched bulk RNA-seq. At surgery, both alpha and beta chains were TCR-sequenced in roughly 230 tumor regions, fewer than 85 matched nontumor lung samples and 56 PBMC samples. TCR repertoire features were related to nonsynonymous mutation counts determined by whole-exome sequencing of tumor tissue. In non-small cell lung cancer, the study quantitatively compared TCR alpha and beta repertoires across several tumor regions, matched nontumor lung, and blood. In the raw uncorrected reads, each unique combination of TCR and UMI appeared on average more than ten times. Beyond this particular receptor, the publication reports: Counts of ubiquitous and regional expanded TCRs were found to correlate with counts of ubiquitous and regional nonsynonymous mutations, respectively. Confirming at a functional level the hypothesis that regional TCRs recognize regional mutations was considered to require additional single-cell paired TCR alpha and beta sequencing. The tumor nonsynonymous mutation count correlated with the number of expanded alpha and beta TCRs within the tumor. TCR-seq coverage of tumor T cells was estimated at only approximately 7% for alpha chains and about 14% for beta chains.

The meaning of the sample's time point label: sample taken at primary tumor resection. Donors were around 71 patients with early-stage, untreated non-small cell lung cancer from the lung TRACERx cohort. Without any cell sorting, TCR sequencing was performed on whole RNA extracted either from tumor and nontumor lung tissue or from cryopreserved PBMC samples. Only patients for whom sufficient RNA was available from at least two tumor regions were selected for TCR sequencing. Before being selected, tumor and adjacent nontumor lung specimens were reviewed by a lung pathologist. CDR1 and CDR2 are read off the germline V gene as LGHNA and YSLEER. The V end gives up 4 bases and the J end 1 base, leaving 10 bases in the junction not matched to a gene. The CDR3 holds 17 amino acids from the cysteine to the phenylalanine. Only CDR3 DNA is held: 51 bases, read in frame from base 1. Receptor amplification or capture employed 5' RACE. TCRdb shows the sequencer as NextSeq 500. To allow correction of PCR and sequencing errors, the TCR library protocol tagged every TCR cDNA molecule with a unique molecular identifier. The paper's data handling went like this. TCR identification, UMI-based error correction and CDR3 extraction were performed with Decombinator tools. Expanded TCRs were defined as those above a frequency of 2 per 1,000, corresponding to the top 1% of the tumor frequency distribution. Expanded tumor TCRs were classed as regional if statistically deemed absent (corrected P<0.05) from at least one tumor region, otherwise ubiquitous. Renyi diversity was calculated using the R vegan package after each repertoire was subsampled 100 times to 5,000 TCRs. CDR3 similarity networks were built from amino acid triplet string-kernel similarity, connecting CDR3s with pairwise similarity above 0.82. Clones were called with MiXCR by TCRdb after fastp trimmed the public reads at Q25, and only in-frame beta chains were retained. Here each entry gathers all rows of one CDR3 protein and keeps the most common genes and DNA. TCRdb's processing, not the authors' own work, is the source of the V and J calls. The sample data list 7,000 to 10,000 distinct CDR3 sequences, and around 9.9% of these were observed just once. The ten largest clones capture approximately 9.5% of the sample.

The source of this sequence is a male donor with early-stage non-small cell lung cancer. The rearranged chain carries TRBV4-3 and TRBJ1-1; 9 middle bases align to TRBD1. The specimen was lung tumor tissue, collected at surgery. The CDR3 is CASSLQPPGQGNTEAFF. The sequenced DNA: TGCGCCAGCAGCCTACAACCTCCGGGACAGGGGAACACTGAAGCTTTCTTT.